The rows below give T cell receptor beta chains drawn from one sample of a study of control samples from healthy donors and cancer patients. TCRdb's table, derived via immunoSEQ multiplex PCR, lists solely in-frame clones and lacks some. The profile shows about 120,000 clones, approximately 90% of them singletons. Sequencing input: blood. These receptors were taken from a woman aged 45 to 65 in good health. The CDR3 runs from the conserved cysteine through the conserved F or W. D genes are given only for firm matches. Part of the rows lack a size; the others show once, few, many or a class for expanded clones.

j_call	clone_size	v_call	d_call	cdr3_nt	cdr3_aa
TRBJ1-1	-	TRBV19	-	TGTGCCAGTACGGTAGGGAACACTGAAGCTTTCTTT	CASTVGNTEAFF
TRBJ1-2	-	TRBV6-5	-	TGTGCCAGCGCCGATCCAAACTATGGCTACACCTTC	CASADPNYGYTF
TRBJ1-2	-	TRBV10-3	-	TGTGCCATCTCCTTGTTGCATCGGGGGGCGTCTACTGGCTACACCTTC	CAISLLHRGASTGYTF
TRBJ1-2	few	TRBV6-4	TRBD1	TGTGCCAGCAGTGAAAGCAGGGGGCCTAACTATGGCTACACCTTC	CASSESRGPNYGYTF
TRBJ1-2	-	TRBV5-4	-	TGTGCCAGCAGCTTGGGACAGGCTTCTAACTATGGCTACACCTTC	CASSLGQASNYGYTF
TRBJ1-2	-	TRBV6-5	-	TGTGCCAGCAGCGCCGGGTCTTACTATGGCTACACCTTC	CASSAGSYYGYTF
TRBJ2-1	-	TRBV9	TRBD2	TGTGCCAGCAGCGTAGCACTAGCGGGGGCCTCGTACAATGAGCAGTTCTTC	CASSVALAGASYNEQFF
TRBJ1-2	-	TRBV11-3	-	TGTGCCAGCAGCTCCGGGGAAGGGGCTGGCTACACCTTC	CASSSGEGAGYTF
TRBJ1-1	-	TRBV11-2	-	TGTGCCAGCAGCCCACACGTTGTCAGGGGTATGAACACTGAAGCTTTCTTT	CASSPHVVRGMNTEAFF
TRBJ2-5	-	TRBV19	-	TGTGCCAGTAGTATAGACAAGCAGTCCCGAGAGACCCAGTACTTC	CASSIDKQSRETQYF
TRBJ2-1	-	TRBV6-5	TRBD2	TGTGCCAGCAGTTTGGCCGGGACTAGCGGGGTTGAGCAGTTCTTC	CASSLAGTSGVEQFF
TRBJ1-2	-	TRBV10-3	-	TGTGCCATCAGTGGACAGAGATATGGCTACACCTTC	CAISGQRYGYTF
TRBJ1-2	-	TRBV5-1	-	TGCGCCAGCAGCCCCCTAGGGGGGGTTGGGAGCTATGGCTACACCTTC	CASSPLGGVGSYGYTF
TRBJ1-5	-	TRBV6-1	TRBD1	TGTGCCAGCAGTGAACGACAGGGTGGTTATCAGCCCCAGCATTTT	CASSERQGGYQPQHF
TRBJ2-1	-	TRBV5-1	TRBD2	TGCGCCAGCAGCTTAGAGGCGGGGGGCGGTGAGCAGTTCTTC	CASSLEAGGGEQFF
TRBJ1-5	-	TRBV18	-	TGTGCCAGCTCACCGGTAACCGGGACACAACATCAGCCCCAGCATTTT	CASSPVTGTQHQPQHF
TRBJ1-2	-	TRBV5-1	TRBD1	TGCGCCAGCAGCCCCCGGACAGGTTCTAACTATGGCTACACCTTC	CASSPRTGSNYGYTF
TRBJ1-1	-	TRBV27	TRBD1	TGTGCCAGCAGTTTTCCAGGGGGCACTGAAGCTTTCTTT	CASSFPGGTEAFF
TRBJ1-5	-	TRBV28	-	TGTGCCAGCAGGACGACAGTAAGCAATCAGCCCCAGCATTTT	CASRTTVSNQPQHF
TRBJ2-1	once	TRBV27	TRBD2	TGTGCCAGCAGTTTAGGCGGACTAGCGGGAGGGCCCTCAACCCACAATGAGCAGTTCTTC	CASSLGGLAGGPSTHNEQFF
TRBJ1-5	-	TRBV29-1	-	TGCAGCGTTGACGCAGGGATCGGACAGCCCCAGCATTTT	CSVDAGIGQPQHF
TRBJ1-2	-	TRBV19	TRBD1	TGTGCCAGTAGTATGGGACAGGGGAATTATGGCTACACCTTC	CASSMGQGNYGYTF